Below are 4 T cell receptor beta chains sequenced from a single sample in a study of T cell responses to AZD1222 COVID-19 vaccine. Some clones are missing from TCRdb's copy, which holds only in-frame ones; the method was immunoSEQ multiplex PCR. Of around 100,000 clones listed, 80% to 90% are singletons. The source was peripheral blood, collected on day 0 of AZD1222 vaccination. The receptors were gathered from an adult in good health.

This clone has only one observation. CDR3 coding DNA: TGTGCCAGCAGCCCCCCGGGTGGGCAGCCCCAGCATTTT. Amino acids: CASSPPGGQPQHF. The chain employs TRBV6-6 and TRBJ1-5; the D is unclear. Trimming cost V 6 bases and J 7 bases, with 13 bases left between them. The germline V gene has CDR1 MNHNY and CDR2 SVGAGI (reference sequence). This CDR3 region has 13 residues.

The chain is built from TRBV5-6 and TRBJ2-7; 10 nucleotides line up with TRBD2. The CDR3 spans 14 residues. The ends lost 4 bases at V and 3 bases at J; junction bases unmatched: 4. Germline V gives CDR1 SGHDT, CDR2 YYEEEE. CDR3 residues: CASSLGLAVYEQYF. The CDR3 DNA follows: TGTGCCAGCAGCCTAGGACTAGCGGTCTACGAGCAGTACTTC.

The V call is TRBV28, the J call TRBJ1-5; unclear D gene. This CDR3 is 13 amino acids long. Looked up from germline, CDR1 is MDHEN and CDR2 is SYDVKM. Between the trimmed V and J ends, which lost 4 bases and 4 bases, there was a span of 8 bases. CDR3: CASSSGINQPQHF. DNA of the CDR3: TGTGCCAGCAGTTCTGGGATTAATCAGCCCCAGCATTTT.

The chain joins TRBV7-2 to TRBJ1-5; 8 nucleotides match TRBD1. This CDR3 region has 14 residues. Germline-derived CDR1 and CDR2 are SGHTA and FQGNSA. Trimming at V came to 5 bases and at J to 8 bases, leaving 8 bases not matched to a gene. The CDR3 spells CASSAGTGAKPQHF. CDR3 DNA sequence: TGTGCCAGCAGCGCCGGGACAGGCGCTAAGCCCCAGCATTTT.